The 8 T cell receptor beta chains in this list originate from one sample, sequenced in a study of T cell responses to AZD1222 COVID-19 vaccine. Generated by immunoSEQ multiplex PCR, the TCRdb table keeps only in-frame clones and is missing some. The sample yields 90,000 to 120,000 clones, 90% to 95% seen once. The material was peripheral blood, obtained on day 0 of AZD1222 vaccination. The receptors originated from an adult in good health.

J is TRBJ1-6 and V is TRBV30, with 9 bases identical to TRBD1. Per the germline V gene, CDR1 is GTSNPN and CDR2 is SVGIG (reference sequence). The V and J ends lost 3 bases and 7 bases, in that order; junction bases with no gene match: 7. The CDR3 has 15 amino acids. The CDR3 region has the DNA TGTGCCTGGAGCTTACAGGGGGCTAGGAATTCACCCCTCCACTTT. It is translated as CAWSLQGARNSPLHF.

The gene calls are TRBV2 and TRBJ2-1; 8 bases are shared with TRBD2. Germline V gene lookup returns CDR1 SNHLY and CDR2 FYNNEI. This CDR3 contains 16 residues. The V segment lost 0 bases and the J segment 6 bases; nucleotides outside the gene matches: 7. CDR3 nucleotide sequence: TGTGCCAGCAGTGAAGCCGGAGCGGGAGATGTCAATGAGCAGTTCTTC. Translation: CASSEAGAGDVNEQFF.

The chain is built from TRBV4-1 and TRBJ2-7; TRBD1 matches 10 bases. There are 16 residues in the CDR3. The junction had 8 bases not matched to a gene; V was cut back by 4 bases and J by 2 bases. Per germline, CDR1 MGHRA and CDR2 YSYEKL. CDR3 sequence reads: CASSPGLGTGAYEQYF. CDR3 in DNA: TGCGCCAGCAGCCCCGGGCTCGGGACAGGGGCCTACGAGCAGTACTTC.

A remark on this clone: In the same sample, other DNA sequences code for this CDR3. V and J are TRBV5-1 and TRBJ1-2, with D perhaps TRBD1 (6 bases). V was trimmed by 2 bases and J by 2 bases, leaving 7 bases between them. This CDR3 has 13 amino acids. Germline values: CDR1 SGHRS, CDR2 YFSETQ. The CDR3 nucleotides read TGCGCCAGCAGCTTACAGGGCAACTATGGCTACACCTTC. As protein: CASSLQGNYGYTF.

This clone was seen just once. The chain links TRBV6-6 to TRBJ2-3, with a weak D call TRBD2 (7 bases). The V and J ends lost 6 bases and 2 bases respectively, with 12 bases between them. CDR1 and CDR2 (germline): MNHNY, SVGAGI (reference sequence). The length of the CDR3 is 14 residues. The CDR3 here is CASSGGLITDTQYF. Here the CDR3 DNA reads TGTGCCAGCAGCGGGGGGCTGATCACAGATACGCAGTATTTT.

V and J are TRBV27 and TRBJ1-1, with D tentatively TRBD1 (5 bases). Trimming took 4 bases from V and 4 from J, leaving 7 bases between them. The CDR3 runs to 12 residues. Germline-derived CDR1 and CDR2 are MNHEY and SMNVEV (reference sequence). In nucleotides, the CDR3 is TGTGCCAGCAGTTCCAGGGCCACTGAAGCTTTCTTT. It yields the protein CASSSRATEAFF.

In nucleotides, the CDR3 is TGTGCCAGTAGTATAGGACGACTAGCGTGGGAGAGGCACCAAGAGACCCAGTACTTC. This gives the protein CASSIGRLAWERHQETQYF. The V call is TRBV19, the J call TRBJ2-5; 8 bases agree with TRBD2. Per the germline V gene, CDR1 is LNHDA and CDR2 is SQIVND (reference sequence). The CDR3 is 19 residues long. The J segment lost 0 bases and the V segment lost 1 base, leaving 13 bases of the junction unmatched.

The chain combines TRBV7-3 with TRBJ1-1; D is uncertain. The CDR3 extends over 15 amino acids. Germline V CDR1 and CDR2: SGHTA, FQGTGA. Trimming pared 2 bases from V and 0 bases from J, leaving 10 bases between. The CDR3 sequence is CASSLGPGLNTEAFF. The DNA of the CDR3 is TGTGCCAGCAGCTTAGGACCCGGCTTGAACACTGAAGCTTTCTTT.